The present TCR beta chain was sequenced within a study of T cell repertoires in cytomegalovirus infection. Study summary: Recently identified HLA-C-restricted CMV epitopes were used, and well-studied HLA-B-restricted CMV epitopes were used as well. Indications of both CMV infection and matching HLA type were provided by public TCR beta signatures.

Comments on this clonotype: The antigen is unknown.

CDR1 and CDR2 (germline): SQVTM, ANQGSEA. This CDR3 has 14 amino acids. Deletions cut 4 bases from V and 0 bases from J, with 9 bases between. TCRdb passed the reads through MiXCR, listing each CDR3 protein once. The repertoire holds some 920,000 distinct CDR3 sequences, more than 25% seen once, with about an eighth in the top ten. Study conclusions and caveats: HLA-C-restricted CMV clonotypes gave the most frequent clonotype in two of eight donors. Cumulative public TCR beta family frequency identified CMV carriers with the relevant HLA.

The J gene is TRBJ2-2, the V gene TRBV29-1; D uncertain. Material: cultured CD8+ T cells from PBMCs, obtained from culture after CMV antigen stimulation. This receptor was obtained from a human donor in good health (CMV status not recorded). Some clones in this sample may be carry-over from other donors' samples. CDR3 amino acids: CSVVTNSNTGELFF. The CDR3 nucleotides read TGCAGCGTTGTTACCAATTCGAACACCGGGGAGCTGTTTTTT.